The rows below give T cell receptor beta chains drawn from one sample of a study of cytomegalovirus exposure and HLA in healthy donors. Repertoires were generated with immunoSEQ multiplex PCR, while TCRdb's copy carries only in-frame clones and drops some. The sample yields approximately 120,000 clones, roughly 89% seen once. The specimen was PBMCs. Receptors originate from a woman aged 18-29 years in good health and CMV-seronegative. CDR3s include the opening cysteine and the closing phenylalanine or tryptophan. A D gene is named only where the DNA matches it firmly. For some rows the clone size is stated as once, few or many, or as a class when expanded; others skip it.

abundance	d_gene	v_gene	j_gene	CDR3aa	CDR3nt
-	TRBD1	TRBV10-3	TRBJ2-7	CAISEVGTGGYEQYF	TGTGCCATCAGTGAAGTCGGGACAGGGGGGTACGAGCAGTACTTC
-	-	TRBV2	TRBJ1-6	CASSEYRTSPLHF	TGTGCCAGCAGTGAATACAGGACCTCACCCCTCCACTTT
few	-	TRBV6-5	TRBJ2-2	CASSYNEGFSGELFF	TGTGCCAGCAGTTACAATGAGGGATTTAGCGGGGAGCTGTTTTTT
-	-	TRBV2	TRBJ1-3	CASSDFGISGNTIYF	TGTGCCAGCAGTGATTTTGGCATCTCTGGAAACACCATATATTTT
-	TRBD1	TRBV6-6	TRBJ1-6	CASSLGTGDNSPLHF	TGTGCCAGCTCACTCGGGACAGGGGATAATTCACCCCTCCACTTT
-	TRBD1	TRBV5-1	TRBJ2-3	CASSFPGQGGTDTQYF	TGCGCCAGCAGCTTCCCGGGACAGGGGGGCACAGATACGCAGTATTTT
-	-	TRBV30	TRBJ1-2	CAWSVLSYGYTF	TGTGCCTGGAGTGTTCTGTCCTATGGCTACACCTTC
-	-	TRBV27	TRBJ2-3	CASSLSEPPWRQYF	TGTGCCAGCAGTTTATCGGAGCCCCCCTGGAGGCAGTATTTT
-	-	TRBV28	TRBJ1-5	CASRLAGGNQPQHF	TGTGCCAGCAGGCTCGCCGGGGGGAATCAGCCCCAGCATTTT
-	TRBD1	TRBV18	TRBJ2-1	CASSYTGDNEQFF	TGTGCCAGCTCTTATACAGGGGACAATGAGCAGTTCTTC
-	-	TRBV29-1	TRBJ2-3	CSPYGSGDTQYF	TGCAGCCCCTACGGGAGCGGCGATACGCAGTATTTT
-	-	TRBV6-5	TRBJ2-5	CATQGGGQETQYF	TGTGCCACCCAAGGGGGGGGACAAGAGACCCAGTACTTC
-	TRBD2	TRBV4-1	TRBJ2-1	CASSQDVTSASSYNEQFF	TGCGCCAGCAGCCAAGATGTTACTAGCGCGAGCTCCTACAATGAGCAGTTCTTC
-	TRBD1	TRBV18	TRBJ2-2	CASSPGTGRTGELFF	TGTGCCAGCTCACCGGGGACAGGGCGCACCGGGGAGCTGTTTTTT
-	TRBD2	TRBV27	TRBJ2-1	CASSFLAGARPYNEQFF	TGTGCCAGCAGTTTCCTAGCGGGAGCGCGTCCCTACAATGAGCAGTTCTTC
-	-	TRBV7-6	TRBJ2-1	CASSTTSRNEQFF	TGTGCCAGCAGCACGACTAGTAGGAATGAGCAGTTCTTC
-	TRBD1	TRBV18	TRBJ1-5	CASSEGTGGNQPQHF	TGTGCCAGCTCAGAGGGGACAGGGGGCAATCAGCCCCAGCATTTT
-	TRBD1	TRBV18	TRBJ2-1	CASSRLSGTGDINEQFF	TGTGCCAGCTCACGACTCTCCGGGACAGGGGATATCAATGAGCAGTTCTTC
-	-	TRBV18	TRBJ1-5	CASSQTRGGASNQPQHF	TGTGCCAGCTCACAGACCAGGGGAGGGGCCAGCAATCAGCCCCAGCATTTT
-	TRBD1	TRBV28	TRBJ1-2	CASSLGGAEGYTF	TGTGCCAGCAGCTTAGGGGGCGCCGAGGGCTACACCTTC
once	TRBD2	TRBV11-2	TRBJ2-1	CASSSLTGGPGEQFF	TGTGCCAGCAGCTCATTAACGGGGGGTCCGGGTGAGCAGTTCTTC
-	TRBD1	TRBV29-1	TRBJ1-5	CSVETGTGGNQPQHF	TGCAGCGTTGAAACCGGGACAGGGGGGAATCAGCCCCAGCATTTT
-	-	TRBV5-1	TRBJ1-1	CASSSLQGTNTEAFF	TGCGCCAGCAGCTCCCTGCAGGGGACAAACACTGAAGCTTTCTTT
-	TRBD1	TRBV27	TRBJ1-6	CASSPVAPLRDSNSPLHF	TGTGCCAGCAGTCCGGTTGCCCCACTCCGGGACAGCAATTCACCCCTCCACTTT
once	TRBD2	TRBV29-1	TRBJ2-1	CSVASGTSGIGEQFF	TGCAGCGTTGCCTCAGGGACTAGCGGGATTGGGGAGCAGTTCTTC